The 7 T cell receptor beta chains given below trace back to one sample, sequenced in a study of OX40 agonist ivuxolimab in advanced cancers. Only in-frame clones appear in the TCRdb table, and some are missing; sequencing was by immunoSEQ multiplex PCR. The table has about 61,000 clones, roughly nine tenths seen once. The source material was CD4+ or CD8+ T cells sorted from blood, sampled in a trial of the OX40 agonist ivuxolimab. The receptor set was obtained from an adult with an advanced solid tumor such as melanoma, head and neck, liver or kidney cancer.

J is TRBJ1-1 and V is TRBV2; no reliable D call. The CDR3 has 17 residues. V was trimmed by 2 bases and J by 4 bases, leaving 20 bases between them. Germline CDR1 reads SNHLY; CDR2 reads FYNNEI. The CDR3 bases are TGTGCCAGCAGTGAATTTTTCTACACCGGGGAGGTCACTGAAGCTTTCTTT. It translates to CASSEFFYTGEVTEAFF. The whole variable domain, remainder taken from reference TRBV2 and TRBJ1-1, is EPEVTQTPSHQVTQMGQEVILRCVPISNHLYFYWYRQILGQKVEFLVSFYNNEISEKSEIFDDQFSVERPDGSNFTLKIRSTKLEDSAMYFCASSEFFYTGEVTEAFFGQGTRLTVV.

This rearrangement joins TRBV5-4 to TRBJ2-5; 7 nucleotides agree with TRBD1. The germline gives CDR1 SGHNT, CDR2 YYREEE (reference sequence). This CDR3 comprises 13 residues. J gave up 2 bases and V 4 bases, and 2 bases lay outside the gene matches. Here the CDR3 reads CASSGTEQETQYF. Here the CDR3 DNA reads TGTGCCAGCAGCGGGACAGAACAAGAGACCCAGTACTTC.

J is TRBJ1-1 and V is TRBV19, with TRBD1 identical over 8 bases. V lost 3 bases to trimming and J lost 3 bases; unmatched junction nucleotides: 6. The CDR3 runs 15 residues. Germline V gene data show CDR1 as LNHDA and CDR2 as SQIVND (reference sequence). CDR3 region: CASSIGQGAYTEAFF. CDR3 DNA: TGTGCCAGTAGTATCGGGCAGGGGGCTTACACTGAAGCTTTCTTT.

The chain joins TRBV2 to TRBJ2-7, with no clear D. The CDR3 covers 15 residues. The V gene's germline CDR1 is SNHLY and CDR2 FYNNEI. The V and J ends lost 0 bases and 1 base respectively, with 10 bases between them. As DNA, the CDR3 is TGTGCCAGCAGTGAAGCGCTCGGCAGTTCCTACGAGCAGTACTTC. This sequence encodes CASSEALGSSYEQYF.

The rearrangement uses TRBV4-1 and TRBJ2-3; D might be TRBD1 or TRBD2, each matching 5 bases. CDR3 size: 16 residues. Trimming stripped 3 bases from V and 3 bases from J, with 16 bases between. Per the germline V gene, CDR1 is MGHRA and CDR2 is YSYEKL. CDR3 in amino acids: CASSQAGAFGTDTQYF. Written as DNA, the CDR3 is TGCGCCAGCAGCCAGGCCGGGGCTTTCGGGACAGATACGCAGTATTTT.

This rearrangement joins TRBV10-3 to TRBJ1-6; no reliable D call. CDR3 length: 16 amino acids. Trimming took off 6 bases at V and 0 bases at J, with 12 bases between the two ends. CDR1 and CDR2 (germline): ENHRY, SYGVKD. CDR3 DNA sequence: TGTGCCATCAGAGCAGAGTCAGCCTCCTATAATTCACCCCTCCACTTT. This sequence encodes CAIRAESASYNSPLHF.

Only one count was recorded for this clone. This chain links TRBV19 with TRBJ1-4; D unresolved. Germline V gene data show CDR1 as LNHDA and CDR2 as SQIVND (reference sequence). The CDR3 length is 11 residues. V lost 10 bases to trimming and J lost 4 bases, with 7 bases between them. CDR3 sequence (DNA): TGTGCCATCCGGGATAATGAAAAACTGTTTTTT. It specifies CAIRDNEKLFF.